This T cell receptor (beta chain) was recovered during a study of CXCR3-negative and CXCR3-positive naive CD8 T cells. CD45RO-CCR7+CD27+CD95- marked naive CD8+ T cells. UMI-labeled TRB cDNA libraries were prepared by 5' RACE. TCRdb reprocessed the 5' RACE reads and stores each CDR3 protein as one record, lacking DNA. The sample's table shows tens of thousands of distinct CDR3 sequences. The V gene's germline CDR1 is MDHEN and CDR2 SYDVKM. This CDR3 comprises 17 residues. The sample comprised naive CXCR3- CD8+ T cells from blood. Specified subset: CD45RO-CCR7+CD27+CD95- naive CD8+ T cells lacking CXCR3 (TNR3-). This receptor was taken from a human donor in good health. Some clones in this sample may be carry-over from other donors' samples. The chain links TRBV28 to TRBJ2-7; TCRdb picks TRBD2, but there is no DNA to check that call. CDR3: CASSLDRAGPSDGEQYF.